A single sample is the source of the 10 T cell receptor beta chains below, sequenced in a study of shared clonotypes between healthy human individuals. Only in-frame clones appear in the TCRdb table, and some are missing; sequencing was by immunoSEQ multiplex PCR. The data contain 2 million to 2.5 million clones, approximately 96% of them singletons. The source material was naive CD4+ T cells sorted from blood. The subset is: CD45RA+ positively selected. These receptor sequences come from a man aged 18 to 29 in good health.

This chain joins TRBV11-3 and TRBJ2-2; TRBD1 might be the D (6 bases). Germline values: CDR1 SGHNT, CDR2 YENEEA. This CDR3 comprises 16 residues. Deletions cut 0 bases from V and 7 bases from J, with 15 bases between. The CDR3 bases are TGTGCCAGCAGCTTAGATTCGACAGGTCTCGGCGGGGAGCTGTTTTTT. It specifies CASSLDSTGLGGELFF.

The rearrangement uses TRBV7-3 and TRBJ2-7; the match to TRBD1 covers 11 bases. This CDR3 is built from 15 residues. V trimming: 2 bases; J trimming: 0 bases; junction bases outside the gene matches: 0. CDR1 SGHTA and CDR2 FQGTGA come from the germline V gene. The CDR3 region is CASSLGTGGSYEQYF. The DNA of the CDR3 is TGTGCCAGCAGCTTAGGGACAGGGGGCTCCTACGAGCAGTACTTC.

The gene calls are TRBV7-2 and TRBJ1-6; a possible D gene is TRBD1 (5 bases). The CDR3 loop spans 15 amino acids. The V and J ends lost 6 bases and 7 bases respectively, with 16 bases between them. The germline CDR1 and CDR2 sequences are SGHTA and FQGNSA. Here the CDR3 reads CASRASGQANSPLHF. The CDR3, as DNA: TGTGCCAGCAGAGCCTCGGGGCAGGCGAATTCACCCCTCCACTTT.

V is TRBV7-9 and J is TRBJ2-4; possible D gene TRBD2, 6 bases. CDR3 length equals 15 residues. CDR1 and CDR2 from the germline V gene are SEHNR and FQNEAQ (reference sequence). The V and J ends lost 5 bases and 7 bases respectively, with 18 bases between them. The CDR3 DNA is TGTGCCAGCAGCAGCCCTCAAGCGGGTTGGAACATTCAGTACTTC. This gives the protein CASSSPQAGWNIQYF.

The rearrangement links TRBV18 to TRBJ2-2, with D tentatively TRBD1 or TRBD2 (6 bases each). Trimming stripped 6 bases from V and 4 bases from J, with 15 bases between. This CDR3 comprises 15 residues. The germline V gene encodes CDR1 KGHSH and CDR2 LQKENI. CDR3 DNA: TGTGCCAGCTCCGGACAGCTGGGGGGCACCGGGGAGCTGTTTTTT. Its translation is CASSGQLGGTGELFF.

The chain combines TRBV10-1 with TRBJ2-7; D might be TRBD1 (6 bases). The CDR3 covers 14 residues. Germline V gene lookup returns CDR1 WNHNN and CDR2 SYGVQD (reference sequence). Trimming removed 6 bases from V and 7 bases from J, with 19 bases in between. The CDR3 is CASSPGTKFEEQYF. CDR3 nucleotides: TGCGCCAGCAGCCCCGGGACAAAATTTGAGGAGCAGTACTTC.

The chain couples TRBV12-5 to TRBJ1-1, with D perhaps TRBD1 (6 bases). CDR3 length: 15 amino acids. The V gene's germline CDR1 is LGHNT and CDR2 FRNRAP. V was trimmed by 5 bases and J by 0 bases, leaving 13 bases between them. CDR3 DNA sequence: TGTGCTAGTGGTCCACCGACAGGACTGAACACTGAAGCTTTCTTT. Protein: CASGPPTGLNTEAFF. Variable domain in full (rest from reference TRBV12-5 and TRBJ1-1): DARVTQTPRHKVTEMGQEVTMRCQPILGHNTVFWYRQTMMQGLELLAYFRNRAPLDDSGMPKDRFSAEMPDATLATLKIQPSEPRDSAVYFCASGPPTGLNTEAFFGQGTRLTVV.

The CDR3 loop reads CASSEKSWTETQYF. In nucleotides, the CDR3 is TGCGCCAGCAGTGAAAAATCCTGGACGGAGACCCAGTACTTC. The chain has TRBV10-2 and TRBJ2-5; no clear D. This CDR3 contains 14 residues. Germline V gene lookup returns CDR1 WSHSY and CDR2 SAAADI. The V and J ends lost 3 bases and 5 bases respectively, with 13 bases between them.

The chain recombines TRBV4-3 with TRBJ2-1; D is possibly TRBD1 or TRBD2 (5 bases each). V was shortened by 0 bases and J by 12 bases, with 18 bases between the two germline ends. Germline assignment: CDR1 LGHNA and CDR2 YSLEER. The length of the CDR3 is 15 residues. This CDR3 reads CASSQDAGTPHGQFF. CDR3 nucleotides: TGCGCCAGCAGCCAAGACGCTGGGACCCCGCACGGGCAGTTCTTC.

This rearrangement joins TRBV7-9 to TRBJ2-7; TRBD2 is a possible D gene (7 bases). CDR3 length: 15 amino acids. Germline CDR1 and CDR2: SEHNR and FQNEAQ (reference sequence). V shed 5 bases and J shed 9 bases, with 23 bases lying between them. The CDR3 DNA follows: TGTGCCAGCAGCGCGCTAGGGCGGGGGCCGACTTGGCAGTACTTC. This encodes CASSALGRGPTWQYF.